This T cell receptor (beta chain) was captured in a study of CD8 T cells in ankylosing spondylitis. This clonotype was picked up a small number of times. Antigen specificity is unknown. V dropped 6 bases and J dropped 6 bases, with 14 bases sitting between them. The V gene's germline CDR1 is DFQATT and CDR2 SNEGSKA (reference sequence). This CDR3 spans 13 amino acids. Study-wide results and limits: It appeared that ankylosing spondylitis blood was characterized by a TCR beta motif of several highly homologous variants.

One entry per CDR3 protein, called by TCRdb with MiXCR from the 5' RACE reads. The top ten hold 0.51% of the sample, which has 700,000 to 850,000 distinct CDR3 sequences, approximately 12% seen once. The gene calls are TRBV20-1 and TRBJ2-2; D is unclear. Input material: blood, either unsorted or a sorted T cell fraction (not recorded which). The sequence was obtained from a male donor with ankylosing spondylitis. The CDR3 here is CSAQIPFAGELFF. Here the CDR3 DNA reads TGCAGTGCCCAGATCCCTTTTGCCGGGGAGCTGTTTTTT.